The T cell receptor (beta chain) described here comes from a study of cytomegalovirus exposure and HLA in healthy donors. The study ran its PCR with 60 Vbeta and 13 Jbeta primers. Original methodology: An analysis that came later counted roughly 80 million unique TCR beta chains, some 11 million shared. This table comes from immunoSEQ multiplex PCR, and its TCRdb copy is limited to in-frame clones, with some not included. That table supplies the V and J calls and clone size; D and trimming were determined from the DNA. Of more than 95,000 clones listed, more than 60% are singletons. Findings and caveats of the study: The authors judged a highly shared variant cluster likely a sequencing artifact.

A note on this clone: The antigen is unknown.

V was clipped by 5 bases and J by 0 bases, with 11 bases between them. Germline CDR1 reads MNHNS; CDR2 reads SASEGT. This CDR3 is 14 amino acids long. The sample consisted of PBMCs. The receptor was derived from a male donor in good health and CMV-seronegative. This sequence joins TRBV6-1 and TRBJ2-7; no definite D call. CDR3 nucleotides: TGTGCCAGCAGTCCTTCTAGGTACTCCTACGAGCAGTACTTC. This sequence encodes CASSPSRYSYEQYF.